This T cell receptor beta chain appears in the sequencing data of a study of blood T cell repertoires in COVID-19. The Seattle site enrolled patients during active infection and followed them longitudinally. The CDR3 consists of 15 residues. Trimming took 5 bases from V and 8 from J; bases not matched to a gene: 7. Germline V gene lookup returns CDR1 MGHRA and CDR2 YSYEKL. Assay: immunoSEQ multiplex PCR; the TCRdb copy retains only in-frame clones and omits some. The top ten clones hold over 7% of a sample with about 170,000 clones, approximately 80% of them seen once. This sequence originates from a woman at least 80 years old with COVID-19, enrolled during active disease. The chain links TRBV4-1 to TRBJ2-3; the match to TRBD2 covers 13 bases. Sequenced input: peripheral blood. The CDR3 here is CASSVTSGGASTQYF. In DNA, the CDR3 is TGCGCCAGCAGCGTTACTAGCGGGGGGGCGAGTACGCAGTATTTT.